Described below is a single TCR beta chain sequence and its context. The PCR was carried out with 60 Vbeta primers and 13 Jbeta primers. Assay used: immunoSEQ multiplex PCR; TCRdb lists only in-frame clones, some missing. Counted here are 95,000 to 150,000 clones, around 80% occurring once; the ten biggest clones make up around 1.5%. CDR1 and CDR2 from the germline V gene are SGHVS and FQNEAQ. There are 14 residues in the CDR3. J gave up 2 bases and V 4 bases, and 1 base lay outside the gene matches. This entry belongs to a study of cytomegalovirus exposure and HLA in healthy donors. The sample was PBMCs. This receptor was obtained from a woman aged 18 to 35 in good health and CMV-seronegative. V usage is TRBV7-8 and J usage is TRBJ1-3, with TRBD1 matching 8 bases. CDR3 amino acids: CASSSDRAGNTIYF. CDR3 bases: TGTGCCAGCAGCTCGGACAGGGCTGGAAACACCATATATTTT. The complete variable domain, with remaining parts taken from reference TRBV7-8 and TRBJ1-3, reads GAGVSQSPRYKVAKRGQDVALRCDPISGHVSLFWYQQALGQGPEFLTYFQNEAQLDKSGLPSDRFFAERPEGSVSTLKIQRTQQEDSAVYLCASSSDRAGNTIYFGEGSWLTVV.